One and the same sample provided the 3 T cell receptor beta chains below, sequenced in a study of blood T cell repertoires in COVID-19. Clones were read by immunoSEQ multiplex PCR, and TCRdb kept only the in-frame ones, dropping some. Among about 100,000 clones listed, 79% were seen once. The material sequenced was peripheral blood. All receptors derive from a woman over 75 with active or convalescent COVID-19.

Regarding this clone: One junction end does not reproduce the germline sequence, and a read error may be involved. The rearrangement links TRBV5-1 to TRBJ2-1; D might be TRBD2 (5 bases). Germline lookup yields CDR1 SGHRS and CDR2 YFSETQ. This CDR3 is 16 amino acids long. CDR3 region: CASSFRRAVGYNEQFF. CDR3 nucleotides: TGTGCCAGCAGCTTTAGGAGAGCGGTCGGGTACAATGAGCAGTTCTTC.

This clone came up once. V usage is TRBV5-1 and J usage is TRBJ1-5; D gene unclear. The CDR3 sequence is 14 residues long. Germline V gene sequence: CDR1 SGHRS, CDR2 YFSETQ. The germline V and J ends were trimmed by 0 bases and 7 bases, with 11 bases remaining between them. CDR3 residues: CASSLERGGQPQHF. The CDR3 DNA is TGCGCCAGCAGCTTGGAGAGAGGAGGACAGCCCCAGCATTTT.

This chain joins TRBV24-1 and TRBJ2-6; 13 bases align to TRBD2. Germline V gives CDR1 KGHDR, CDR2 SFDVKD. The length of the CDR3 is 20 residues. V shed 4 bases and J 0 bases; nucleotides not matched to a gene: 8. CDR3 region: CATSDGLTSGRYSGANVLTF. The CDR3 nucleotides read TGTGCCACCAGTGACGGGCTGACTAGCGGGAGGTACTCTGGGGCCAACGTCCTGACTTTC.